Only a few counts were recorded for the clone carrying this T cell receptor (beta chain). Antigen unknown. This CDR3 has 9 amino acids. With 8 bases removed from V and 7 bases from J, the gap between germline ends came to 3 bases. CDR1 is MNHNY and CDR2 is SVGAGI in the germline V gene (reference sequence). These data come from a study of T-cell memory formation after mild COVID-19. Study-level information: Across donors, TCR clusters were largely donor specific.

General observations from the study: Second-wave clones reaching peak frequency on day 37 lacked confirmed SARS-CoV-2 specificity. Those CD4+ clones that contracted were mainly in CM and EM (CD8+ ones in EMRA).

TCRdb called the 5' RACE reads again in MiXCR, with one record for every CDR3 protein. The profile shows around 340,000 distinct CDR3 sequences, roughly 15% of them singletons. This TCR was recovered from a man aged 18 to 30 who had mild COVID-19 (a few samples of this study predate the infection). Cell type and time point are not known. The sample taken for sequencing was PBMCs or a T cell subset sorted from them (not recorded which). This chain uses TRBV6-6 with TRBJ1-5; D ambiguous. The CDR3 sequence is CASGQPQHF. CDR3 sequence (DNA): TGTGCCAGCGGGCAGCCCCAGCATTTT.